One and the same sample provided the 22 T cell receptor beta chains below, sequenced in a study of T cell repertoires in cytomegalovirus infection. TCRdb itself ran the reads through MiXCR, one entry per CDR3 protein. The table lists 65,000 to 90,000 distinct CDR3 sequences, roughly 3.6% of them singletons. The sample was PBMCs. These receptors all stem from a human donor in good health (CMV status not recorded). Some clones in this sample may be carry-over from other donors' samples.

This clonotype was detected many times. This CDR3 reads CASSLALADTQYF. The CDR3 DNA follows: TGTGCCAGCAGCTTAGCCCTGGCAGATACGCAGTATTTT. This chain uses TRBV7-2 with TRBJ2-3; D call uncertain. Trimming cost V 0 bases and J 4 bases, with 5 bases left between them. The CDR3 is made up of 13 amino acids. The germline gives CDR1 SGHTA, CDR2 FQGNSA.

The sample holds many counts of this clonotype. This chain links TRBV27 with TRBJ2-5; 7 nucleotides align to TRBD2. V lost 4 bases, J lost 2 bases, and 13 bases stayed unmatched. There are 17 residues in the CDR3. In germline, CDR1 is MNHEY, CDR2 SMNVEV (reference sequence). The CDR3 region is CASSSPLSGGGQETQYF. The CDR3 DNA follows: TGTGCCAGCAGTTCCCCCTTATCGGGGGGAGGGCAAGAGACCCAGTACTTC.

This clonotype was seen ten or more times. The chain combines TRBV6-5 with TRBJ1-2, with 9 bases matching TRBD1. V shed 6 bases, J shed 8 bases, and the junction held 7 bases outside the gene matches. CDR1 and CDR2 (germline): MNHEY, SVGAGI. The CDR3 length is 13 residues. CDR3: CASRKGTGSGYTF. The CDR3 DNA reads as TGTGCCAGCAGAAAAGGGACAGGGTCCGGCTACACCTTC.

In its sample, this clonotype was seen many times. One junction end disagrees with the germline gene, perhaps due to a read error. The V gene is TRBV10-3, the J gene TRBJ2-1, with D unresolved. The germline V gene has CDR1 ENHRY and CDR2 SYGVKD. There are 11 residues in the CDR3. The CDR3 DNA is TGTGCCATCAGTCAGTCCAATGAGCAGTTCTTC. Its translation: CAISQSNEQFF.

V gene TRBV7-2 combines with J gene TRBJ2-1, with TRBD2 matching 10 bases. The ends lost 5 bases at V and 5 bases at J; junction bases unmatched: 9. The CDR3 length is 16 residues. Germline V CDR1 and CDR2: SGHTA, FQGNSA. CDR3 protein: CASSPSIAGGDNEQFF. The CDR3 DNA follows: TGTGCCAGCAGCCCATCCATAGCGGGGGGCGACAATGAGCAGTTCTTC.

There are many counts of this clonotype. The V gene is TRBV24-1, the J gene TRBJ1-2; no reliable D call. The V gene lost 0 bases and the J gene lost 6 bases, with 13 bases spanning the gap. Germline lookup yields CDR1 KGHDR and CDR2 SFDVKD. The CDR3 extends over 15 amino acids. The DNA of the CDR3 is TGTGCCACCAGTGATTTGAGGACCGGGAGGGATGGCTACACCTTC. This encodes CATSDLRTGRDGYTF.

Ten or more counts support this clonotype. This rearrangement joins TRBV5-1 to TRBJ1-2; D is possibly TRBD1 (5 bases). Looked up from germline, CDR1 is SGHRS and CDR2 is YFSETQ. Trimming took off 4 bases at V and 0 bases at J, with 10 bases between the two ends. The CDR3 covers 14 residues. The CDR3 sequence: CASSEGRTNYGYTF. Written as DNA, the CDR3 is TGCGCCAGCAGCGAGGGACGTACTAACTATGGCTACACCTTC. The full variable domain, rest sourced from reference TRBV5-1 and TRBJ1-2, is KAGVTQTPRYLIKTRGQQVTLSCSPISGHRSVSWYQQTPGQGLQFLFEYFSETQRNKGNFPGRFSGRQFSNSRSEMNVSTLELGDSALYLCASSEGRTNYGYTFGSGTRLTVV.

This clonotype was recorded many times. This rearrangement joins TRBV12-3 or TRBV12-4 to TRBJ1-1, with D tentatively TRBD1 (5 bases). The CDR3 length is 17 residues. The V end was cut by 2 bases, the J end by 7 bases, with 23 bases between. CDR3 sequence: CASSLSAGMRTNSEAFF. For the CDR3, the DNA is TGTGCCAGCAGTTTAAGTGCAGGGATGAGGACGAATAGTGAAGCTTTCTTT.

This clonotype appeared many times. The V gene is TRBV6-2 or TRBV6-3, the J gene TRBJ1-1, with D perhaps matching TRBD1 (6 bases). The CDR3 consists of 15 residues. V was cut by 2 bases and J by 5 bases, with 15 bases left in between. The germline CDR1 and CDR2 sequences are MNHEY and SVGEGT. The CDR3 is CASSYGARGGTEAFF. As DNA, the CDR3 is TGTGCCAGCAGTTACGGCGCCAGGGGAGGGACTGAAGCTTTCTTT.

This clonotype was detected ten times or more. The J gene is TRBJ2-1, the V gene TRBV7-2; the D is unclear. Trimming pared 1 base from V and 4 bases from J, leaving 8 bases between. The germline V gene encodes CDR1 SGHTA and CDR2 FQGNSA. The CDR3 has 14 amino acids. The CDR3 sequence is CASSLVGQYNEQFF. The CDR3 region has the DNA TGTGCCAGCAGCTTAGTGGGCCAGTACAATGAGCAGTTCTTC. The full variable domain, in which reference TRBV7-2 and TRBJ2-1 provide the parts outside the CDR3, is GAGVSQSPSNKVTEKGKDVELRCDPISGHTALYWYRQSLGQGLEFLIYFQGNSAPDKSGLPSDRFSAERTGGSVSTLTIQRTQQEDSAVYLCASSLVGQYNEQFFGPGTRLTVL.

Comment on this clonotype: At one of its ends the junction is not consistent with the germline gene, which may arise from a read error. The chain joins TRBV5-1 to TRBJ1-1; 10 bases are shared with TRBD1. The CDR3 is 15 residues long. Germline V gene sequence: CDR1 SGHRS, CDR2 YFSETQ. CDR3 residues: CASSPRDRGNTEALF. Here the CDR3 DNA reads TGTGCCAGCAGCCCCCGGGACAGGGGTAACACTGAAGCTCTCTTT.

Many counts were recorded for this clonotype. This sequence joins TRBV7-2 and TRBJ2-1; TRBD2 aligns across 9 bases. This CDR3 has 17 amino acids. V trimming: 1 base; J trimming: 6 bases; junction bases outside the gene matches: 10. The germline V gene encodes CDR1 SGHTA and CDR2 FQGNSA. CDR3 region: CASSLDWRGGRSNEQFF. As DNA, the CDR3 is TGTGCCAGCAGCTTAGACTGGCGGGGGGGCCGTAGCAATGAGCAGTTCTTC. Based on the CDR3 plus reference TRBV7-2 and TRBJ2-1, the full variable domain is GAGVSQSPSNKVTEKGKDVELRCDPISGHTALYWYRQSLGQGLEFLIYFQGNSAPDKSGLPSDRFSAERTGGSVSTLTIQRTQQEDSAVYLCASSLDWRGGRSNEQFFGPGTRLTVL.

This clonotype was counted ten times or more. This sequence joins TRBV7-8 and TRBJ1-5; TRBD1 aligns across 10 bases. CDR1 is SGHVS, CDR2 FQNEAQ, per germline. CDR3 length equals 18 residues. V trimming: 5 bases; J trimming: 6 bases; junction bases outside the gene matches: 16. The CDR3 bases are TGTGCCAGCAGCCCCTGGACAGGGGGAGATCTGCGTACTCAGCCCCAGCATTTT. This sequence encodes CASSPWTGGDLRTQPQHF.

In this sample, this clonotype turned up many times. The CDR3 DNA follows: TGTGCCACCAGTGATCCTCGGTTCGGGGAGCTGTTTTTT. Amino acids: CATSDPRFGELFF. This sequence joins TRBV24-1 and TRBJ2-2, with D unresolved. V was clipped by 3 bases and J by 7 bases, with 8 bases between them. The CDR3 has 13 residues. Germline loops: CDR1 KGHDR, CDR2 SFDVKD.

This clonotype has at least ten counts. The rearrangement links TRBV27 to TRBJ1-1, with a weak D call TRBD1 (5 bases). The CDR3 contains 12 residues. Germline loops: CDR1 MNHEY, CDR2 SMNVEV (reference sequence). V gave up 7 bases and J gave up 6 bases, with 12 bases separating them. As DNA, the CDR3 is TGTGCCAGCAACGCTCAGGGTTCTGAAGCTTTCTTT. Its translation: CASNAQGSEAFF.

This clonotype was counted many times. V is TRBV6-5 and J is TRBJ2-1; D unresolved. CDR1 and CDR2 (germline): MNHEY, SVGAGI. Trimming stripped 2 bases from V and 0 bases from J, with 11 bases between. The CDR3 loop spans 16 amino acids. The CDR3 loop reads CASSYQDSSSYNEQFF. In DNA, the CDR3 is TGTGCCAGCAGTTACCAAGACTCGAGCTCCTACAATGAGCAGTTCTTC.

This clonotype was observed many times. The V gene is TRBV6-5, the J gene TRBJ1-2; D remains unclear. This CDR3 contains 13 residues. V lost 5 bases, J lost 5 bases, and 12 bases lay in between. Germline V gene data show CDR1 as MNHEY and CDR2 as SVGAGI. The CDR3 region has the DNA TGTGCCAGCAGTGCCCCTAGTCTATATGGCTACACCTTC. It is translated as CASSAPSLYGYTF.

At least ten counts were recorded for this clonotype. The rearrangement joins TRBV7-2 to TRBJ1-2; TRBD1 might be the D (5 bases). Germline V gene sequence: CDR1 SGHTA, CDR2 FQGNSA. This CDR3 region has 14 residues. V lost 1 base and J 2 bases, leaving 8 bases between the germline ends. This chain's CDR3 is CASSLVKGNYGYTF. CDR3 coding DNA: TGTGCCAGCAGCTTAGTGAAGGGGAACTATGGCTACACCTTC.

This clonotype was seen ten or more times. This sequence joins TRBV6-2 or TRBV6-3 and TRBJ2-3, with D perhaps matching TRBD1 (6 bases). The germline V gene encodes CDR1 MNHEY and CDR2 SVGEGT. The CDR3 has 16 residues. With 4 bases removed from V and 2 bases from J, the gap between germline ends came to 16 bases. The DNA of the CDR3 is TGTGCCAGCAGTTCTCGGGACACCCTACTCACAGATACGCAGTATTTT. Encoded protein: CASSSRDTLLTDTQYF.

This clonotype was seen many times. This chain's CDR3 is CASSESRWQTGTQYF. The CDR3 DNA reads as TGCGCCAGCAGTGAGTCGAGATGGCAGACAGGGACGCAGTATTTT. The gene calls are TRBV10-2 and TRBJ2-3; TRBD1 agrees at 7 bases. The trim removed 0 bases at V and 9 bases at J, leaving 9 bases unmatched. CDR3 length: 15 amino acids. The germline V gene encodes CDR1 WSHSY and CDR2 SAAADI.

There are many counts of this clonotype. V is TRBV20-1 and J is TRBJ1-1; D unresolved. Germline V gives CDR1 DFQATT, CDR2 SNEGSKA (reference sequence). The ends were cut back, 0 bases at V and 2 bases at J, with 16 bases in the middle. There are 16 residues in the CDR3. In nucleotides, the CDR3 is TGCAGTGCTAGAGACGACCCCCTGAGCGGAAACACTGAAGCTTTCTTT. The encoded protein is CSARDDPLSGNTEAFF.

This clonotype was observed at least ten times. The chain employs TRBV2 and TRBJ1-6, with D possibly being TRBD1 (6 bases). Germline V CDR1 and CDR2: SNHLY, FYNNEI. CDR3 size: 16 residues. V lost 8 bases to trimming and J lost 7 bases, with 21 bases between them. The DNA for the CDR3 is TGTGCCAGCGGGGGGGGCTGGCAGGACACCAATTCACCCCTCCACTTT. This sequence encodes CASGGGWQDTNSPLHF.